This T cell receptor beta chain comes out of a study of post-analysis software for immune sequencing data. Notes on the study in general: Five or six TRBV segments appeared more often in patients than in controls, and TRBV5-6, TRBV5-1 and TRBV20-1 were among these. Samples from one preparation batch, clustered by F measure, grouped strongly together.

Per the germline V gene, CDR1 is ENHRY and CDR2 is SYGVKD. The CDR3 runs 14 residues. Notes on this clonotype: Its antigen is not identified.

cDNA libraries of TCR beta carried unique molecular identifiers. Each batch of roughly 0.9 to 10 million T cells produced some 450,000 cDNA molecules. TCRdb ran MiXCR on the PCR reads and lists one entry per CDR3 protein. The data hold about 770,000 distinct CDR3 sequences, with 35% to 55% observed a single time. J is TRBJ2-4 and V is TRBV10-3; TRBD1 matches at 10 bases. The J call may be in error: the DNA end matches TRBJ2-7 better. The sequencing sample was made of blood. This sequence was found in a girl aged 5-17 years with multiple sclerosis. The CDR3 bases are TGTGCCATCAGAAACGGACAGGGGGCCTACGAGCAGTACTTC. Amino acids: CAIRNGQGAYEQYF.